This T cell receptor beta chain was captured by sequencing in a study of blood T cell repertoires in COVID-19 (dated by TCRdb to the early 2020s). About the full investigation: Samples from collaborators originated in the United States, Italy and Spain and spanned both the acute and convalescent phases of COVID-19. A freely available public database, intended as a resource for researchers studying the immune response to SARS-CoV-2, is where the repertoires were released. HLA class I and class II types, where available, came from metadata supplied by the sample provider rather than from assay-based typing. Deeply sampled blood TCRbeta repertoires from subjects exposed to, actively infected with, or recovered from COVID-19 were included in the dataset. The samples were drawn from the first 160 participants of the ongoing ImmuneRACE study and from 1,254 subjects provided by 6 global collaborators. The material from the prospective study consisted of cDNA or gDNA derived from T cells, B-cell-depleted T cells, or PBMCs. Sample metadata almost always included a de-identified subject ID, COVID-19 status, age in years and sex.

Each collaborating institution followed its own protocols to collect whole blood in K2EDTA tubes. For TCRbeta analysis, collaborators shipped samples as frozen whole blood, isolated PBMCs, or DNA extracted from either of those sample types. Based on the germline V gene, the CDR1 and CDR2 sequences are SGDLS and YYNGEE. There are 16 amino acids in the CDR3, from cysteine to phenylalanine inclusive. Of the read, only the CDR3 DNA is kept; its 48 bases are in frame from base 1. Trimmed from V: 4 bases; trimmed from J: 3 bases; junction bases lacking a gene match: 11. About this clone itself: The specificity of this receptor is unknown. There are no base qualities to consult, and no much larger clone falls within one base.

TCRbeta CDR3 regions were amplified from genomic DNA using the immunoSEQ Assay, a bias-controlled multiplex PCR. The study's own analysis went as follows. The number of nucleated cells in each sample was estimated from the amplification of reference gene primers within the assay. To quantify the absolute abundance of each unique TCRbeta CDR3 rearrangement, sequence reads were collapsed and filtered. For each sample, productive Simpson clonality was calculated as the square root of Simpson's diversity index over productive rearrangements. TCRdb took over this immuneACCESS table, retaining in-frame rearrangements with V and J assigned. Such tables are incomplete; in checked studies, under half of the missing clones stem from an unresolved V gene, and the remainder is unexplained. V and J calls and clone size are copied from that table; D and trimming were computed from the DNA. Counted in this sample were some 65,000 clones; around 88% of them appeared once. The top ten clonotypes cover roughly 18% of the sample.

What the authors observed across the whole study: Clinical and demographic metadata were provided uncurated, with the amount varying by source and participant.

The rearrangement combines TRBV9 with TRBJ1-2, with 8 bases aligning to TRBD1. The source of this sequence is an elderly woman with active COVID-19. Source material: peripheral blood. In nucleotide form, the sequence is TGTGCCAGCAGCCCCCTGGGGACAGGATACGACTATGGCTACACCTTC. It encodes CASSPLGTGYDYGYTF.